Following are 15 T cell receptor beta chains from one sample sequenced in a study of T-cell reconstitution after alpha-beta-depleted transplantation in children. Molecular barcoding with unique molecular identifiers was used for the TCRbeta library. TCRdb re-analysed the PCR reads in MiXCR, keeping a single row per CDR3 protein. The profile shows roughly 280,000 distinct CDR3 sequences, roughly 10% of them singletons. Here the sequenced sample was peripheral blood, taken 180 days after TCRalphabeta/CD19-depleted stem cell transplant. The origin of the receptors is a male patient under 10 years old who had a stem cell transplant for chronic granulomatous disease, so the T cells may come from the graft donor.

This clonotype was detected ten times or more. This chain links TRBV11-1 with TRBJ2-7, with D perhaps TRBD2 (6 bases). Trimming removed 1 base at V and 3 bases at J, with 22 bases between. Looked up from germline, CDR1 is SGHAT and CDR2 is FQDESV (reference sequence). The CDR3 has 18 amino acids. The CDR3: CASSLVVTFSGHHYEQYF. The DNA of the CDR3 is TGTGCCAGCAGCTTAGTAGTGACCTTTAGCGGCCACCACTACGAGCAGTACTTC.

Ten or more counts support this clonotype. In nucleotides, the CDR3 is TGTGCCAGCTCCAGAGACAGGGTGGGTTTTAACACTGAAGCTTTCTTT. Its translation is CASSRDRVGFNTEAFF. J is TRBJ1-1 and V is TRBV18, with 7 nucleotides matching TRBD1. Looked up from germline, CDR1 is KGHSH and CDR2 is LQKENI. The CDR3 length is 16 residues. V lost 6 bases and J lost 2; bases outside the gene matches: 12.

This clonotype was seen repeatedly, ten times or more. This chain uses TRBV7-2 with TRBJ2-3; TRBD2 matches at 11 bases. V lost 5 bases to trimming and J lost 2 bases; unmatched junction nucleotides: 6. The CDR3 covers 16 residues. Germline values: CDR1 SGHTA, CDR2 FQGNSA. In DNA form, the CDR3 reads TGTGCCAGCAGCCAGGGACTAGCGGTCTACACAGATACGCAGTATTTT. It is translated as CASSQGLAVYTDTQYF. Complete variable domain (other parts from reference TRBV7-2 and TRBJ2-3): GAGVSQSPSNKVTEKGKDVELRCDPISGHTALYWYRQSLGQGLEFLIYFQGNSAPDKSGLPSDRFSAERTGGSVSTLTIQRTQQEDSAVYLCASSQGLAVYTDTQYFGPGTRLTVL.

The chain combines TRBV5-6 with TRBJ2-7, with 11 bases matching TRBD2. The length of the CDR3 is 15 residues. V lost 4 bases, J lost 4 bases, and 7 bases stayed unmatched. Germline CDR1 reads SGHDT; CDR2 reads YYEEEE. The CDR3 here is CASSAPTSGTYEQYF. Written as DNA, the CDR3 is TGTGCCAGCAGCGCGCCGACTAGCGGGACTTACGAGCAGTACTTC.

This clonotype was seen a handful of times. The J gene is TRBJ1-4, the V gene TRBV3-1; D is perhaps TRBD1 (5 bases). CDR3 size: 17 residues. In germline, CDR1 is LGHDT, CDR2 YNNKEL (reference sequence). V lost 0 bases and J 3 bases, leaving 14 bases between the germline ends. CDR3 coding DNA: TGTGCCAGCAGCCAAGATCCCCCCAGGGCGCCTAATGAAAAACTGTTTTTT. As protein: CASSQDPPRAPNEKLFF.

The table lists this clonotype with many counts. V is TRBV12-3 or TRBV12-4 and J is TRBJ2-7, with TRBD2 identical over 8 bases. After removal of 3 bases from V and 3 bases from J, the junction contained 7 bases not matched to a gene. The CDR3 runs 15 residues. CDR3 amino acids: CASSLRGDDGYEQYF. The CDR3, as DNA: TGTGCCAGCAGTTTGCGGGGGGACGATGGCTACGAGCAGTACTTC.

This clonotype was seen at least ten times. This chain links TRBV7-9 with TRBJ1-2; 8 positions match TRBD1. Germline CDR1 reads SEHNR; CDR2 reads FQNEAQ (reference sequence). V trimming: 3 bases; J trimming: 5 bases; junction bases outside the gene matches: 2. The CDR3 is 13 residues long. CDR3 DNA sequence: TGTGCCAGCAGCTTCGGACAGGGTTATGGCTACACCTTC. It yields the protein CASSFGQGYGYTF.

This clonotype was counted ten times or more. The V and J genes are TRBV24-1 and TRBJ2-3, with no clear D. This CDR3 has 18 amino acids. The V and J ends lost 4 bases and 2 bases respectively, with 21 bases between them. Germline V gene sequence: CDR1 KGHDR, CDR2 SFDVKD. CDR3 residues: CATSEAAPGAGNTDTQYF. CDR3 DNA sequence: TGTGCCACCAGTGAGGCCGCCCCCGGCGCAGGCAACACAGATACGCAGTATTTT.

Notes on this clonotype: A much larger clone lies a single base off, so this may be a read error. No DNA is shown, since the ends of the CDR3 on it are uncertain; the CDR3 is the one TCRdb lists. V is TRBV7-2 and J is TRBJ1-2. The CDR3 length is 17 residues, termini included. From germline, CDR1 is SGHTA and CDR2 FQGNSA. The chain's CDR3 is CASSLQEVGFGNYGDTF.

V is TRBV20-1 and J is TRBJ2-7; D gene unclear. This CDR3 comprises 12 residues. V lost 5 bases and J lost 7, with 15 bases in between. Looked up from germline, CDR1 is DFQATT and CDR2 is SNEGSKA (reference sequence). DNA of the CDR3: TGCAGTGCTGTCCGAGAAGGCAGGGAGCAGTACTTC. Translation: CSAVREGREQYF.

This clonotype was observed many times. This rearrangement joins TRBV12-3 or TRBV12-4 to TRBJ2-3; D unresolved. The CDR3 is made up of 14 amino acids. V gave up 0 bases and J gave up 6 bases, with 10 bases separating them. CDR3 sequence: CASSLAFSADTQYF. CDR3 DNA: TGTGCCAGCAGTTTAGCGTTTTCGGCTGATACGCAGTATTTT.

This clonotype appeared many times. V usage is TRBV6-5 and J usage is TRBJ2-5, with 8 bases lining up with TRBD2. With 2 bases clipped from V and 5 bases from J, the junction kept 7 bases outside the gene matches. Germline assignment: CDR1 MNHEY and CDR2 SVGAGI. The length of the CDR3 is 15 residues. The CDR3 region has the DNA TGTGCCAGCAGTTACAGGGCGGGGGGCCCGGAGACCCAGTACTTC. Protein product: CASSYRAGGPETQYF.

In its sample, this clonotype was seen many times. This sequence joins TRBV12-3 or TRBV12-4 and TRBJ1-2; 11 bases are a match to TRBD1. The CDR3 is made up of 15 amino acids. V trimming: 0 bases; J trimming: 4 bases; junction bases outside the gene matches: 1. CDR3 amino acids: CASSLAGTGGYGYTF. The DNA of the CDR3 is TGTGCCAGCAGTTTAGCCGGGACAGGGGGCTATGGCTACACCTTC.

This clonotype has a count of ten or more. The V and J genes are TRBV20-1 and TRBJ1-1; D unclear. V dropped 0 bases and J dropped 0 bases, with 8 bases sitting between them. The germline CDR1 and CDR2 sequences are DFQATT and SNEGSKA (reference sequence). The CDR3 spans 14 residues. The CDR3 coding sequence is TGCAGTGCTAGAGATGAGTTTATGAACACTGAAGCTTTCTTT. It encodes CSARDEFMNTEAFF.

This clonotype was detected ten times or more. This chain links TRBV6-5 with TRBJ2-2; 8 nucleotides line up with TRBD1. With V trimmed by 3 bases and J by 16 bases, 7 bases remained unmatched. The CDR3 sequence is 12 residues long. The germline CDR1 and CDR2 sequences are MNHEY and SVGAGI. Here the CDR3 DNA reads TGTGCCAGCAGTTATCCCGGACAGGGTCAGTTTTTT. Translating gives CASSYPGQGQFF.